The entry that follows covers one T cell receptor (beta chain) sequence. The specificity of this receptor is unknown. Base qualities are not at hand, and no much larger clone is one base apart. TCRbeta CDR3 regions were amplified from genomic DNA using the immunoSEQ Assay, a bias-controlled multiplex PCR. As for the original processing: Nucleated cell counts per sample were estimated from amplification of reference gene primers within the assay. To quantify the absolute abundance of each unique TCRbeta CDR3 rearrangement, sequence reads were collapsed and filtered. For each sample, productive Simpson clonality was calculated as the square root of Simpson's diversity index over productive rearrangements. Sourced from immuneACCESS, this table was stored by TCRdb with only in-frame sequences that have V and J called. A share of the clones is absent; for the studies checked, an unresolved V gene accounts for under half, and the remainder has no known explanation. V and J calls and clone size come straight from that table; D and trimming were deduced from the DNA. The table for this sample lists fewer than 300,000 clones; about 90% of them were counted only once. Clones ranked in the top ten supply approximately 1.6% of the sample.

This entry belongs to a study of blood T cell repertoires in COVID-19 (TCRdb year 2020). For the study in its entirety: Samples covering the acute and convalescent phases of COVID-19 were provided by collaborators in the United States, Italy and Spain. Samples came from the ongoing ImmuneRACE study (first 160 participants) plus 1,254 subjects from 6 global collaborators. Where available, HLA class I and class II types were obtained from metadata supplied by the sample provider rather than from assay-based typing. The sample metadata nearly always contained a de-identified subject ID, COVID-19 status, age in years and sex. The prospective study material was composed of cDNA or gDNA derived from T cells, B-cell-depleted T cells, or PBMCs. The repertoires were released in a freely available public database intended as a resource for research on the immune response to SARS-CoV-2. The dataset comprised deeply sampled blood TCRbeta repertoires from subjects exposed to, actively infected with, or recovered from COVID-19.

What the research found in general, with its limitations: The quantity of clinical and demographic metadata differed by source and by participant and was supplied without curation.

Samples from volunteer blood donors who had recovered from COVID-19 were contributed by a second Seattle source. The collaborating institutions used their own protocols to collect whole blood in K2EDTA tubes. For TCRbeta analysis, collaborator samples were shipped as frozen whole blood, as isolated PBMCs, or as DNA extracted from either sample type. From the cysteine through the phenylalanine, the CDR3 covers 16 amino acids. Solely the CDR3 DNA is kept, with 48 bases framed from the first base. V is trimmed back by 5 bases and J by 1 base, and the junction contains 8 bases that no gene match accounts for. CDR1 MNHEY and CDR2 SMNVEV are derived from the germline V gene (reference sequence).

This receptor was identified in a woman aged 40 to 50 who had recovered from COVID-19. Recombination joined TRBV27 with TRBJ1-5, with TRBD1 identical over 7 junction bases. The sample consisted of peripheral blood. The nucleotide sequence reads as follows: TGTGCCAGCAGTCCATCCCAGGGGGAGAGCAATCAGCCCCAGCATTTT. Translated, it reads CASSPSQGESNQPQHF.